This section outlines one T cell receptor (beta chain) sequence together with its context. Antigen: not known. Compared with germline, one end of the junction differs, possibly owing to a read error. This entry belongs to a study of T-cell memory formation after mild COVID-19. Study outcomes and limitations: The authors left the SARS-CoV-2 specificity of second-wave clones peaking on day 37 unconfirmed.

The CDR3 loop spans 14 amino acids. TCRdb ran MiXCR on the 5' RACE reads and lists one entry per CDR3 protein. This sample has roughly 450,000 distinct CDR3 sequences, with roughly 18% found just once. The specimen was PBMCs or a T cell subset sorted from them (not recorded which). The chain has TRBV12-3 or TRBV12-4 and TRBJ1-5, with D possibly matching TRBD1 (6 bases). This receptor was taken from a man between 18 and 35 years old who had mild COVID-19 (a few samples of this study predate the infection). Cell type and time point are not known. CDR3 nucleotide sequence: TGTTCCAGCAGCATTGCAGGGGGCAATCAGCCCCAGCATTTT. It is translated as CSSSIAGGNQPQHF.